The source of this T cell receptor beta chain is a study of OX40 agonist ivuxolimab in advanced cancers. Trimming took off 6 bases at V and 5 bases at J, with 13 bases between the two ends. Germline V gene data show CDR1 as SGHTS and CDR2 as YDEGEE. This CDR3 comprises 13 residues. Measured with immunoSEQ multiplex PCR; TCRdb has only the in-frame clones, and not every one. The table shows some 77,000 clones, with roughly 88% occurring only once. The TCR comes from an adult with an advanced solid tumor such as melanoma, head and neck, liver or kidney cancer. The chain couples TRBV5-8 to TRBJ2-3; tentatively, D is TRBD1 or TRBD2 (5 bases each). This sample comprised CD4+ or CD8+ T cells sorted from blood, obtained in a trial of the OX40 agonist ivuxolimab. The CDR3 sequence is CASKFGAQDTQYF. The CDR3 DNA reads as TGTGCCAGCAAGTTCGGGGCCCAAGATACGCAGTATTTT.